The T cell receptor beta chain described here comes from a study of vaccination and CD4 T cells after COVID-19. Looking at the study overall: Convalescent donors totaled six males and four females, including two who were Hispanic. Post-vaccine sampling followed dose two by a median 72 days (range 14 to 241).

As to this clonotype: The antigen is undetermined.

Cultured CD4+ T cell DNA was sequenced using the Oncomine TCR Beta short-read assay. Genomic DNA from cultured CD4+ T cells was extracted. One entry per CDR3 protein, called by TCRdb with MiXCR from the PCR reads. Found here are about 25,000 distinct CDR3 sequences, approximately 39% of them singletons; the top ten hold just over 7%. Looked up from germline, CDR1 is MNHEY and CDR2 is SVGAGI. The CDR3 runs 14 residues. V lost 2 bases, J lost 3 bases, and 10 bases lay in between. Specified treatment: roughly 11-day PBMC culture with coronavirus spike peptide pools or control peptides (ViraFEST assay). The chain combines TRBV6-5 with TRBJ1-2; no firm D call. Sequencing used CD4+ T cells from blood, cultured in vitro. The clonotype originates from a human donor who had recovered from COVID-19. CDR3 in DNA: TGTGCCAGCAGTTACGAGGGCAGCCACTATGGCTACACCTTC. This codes for CASSYEGSHYGYTF.